This T cell receptor beta chain was sequenced in a study of shared clonotypes between healthy human individuals. Findings and limits, study-wide: Four donors held about 5% of naive CD4 clonotypes in common.

CD8 cells regarded as naive lacked CD45RO, were positively chosen for CCR7, and omitted terminally differentiated effector memory CD45RA+ cells. To note about this clone: Its matching antigen is unknown.

V lost 1 base, J lost 2 bases, and 6 bases lay in between. The CDR3 contains 14 residues. Germline V CDR1 and CDR2: SSHAT, FNYEAQ (reference sequence). Several immunoSEQ plates received, in even portions, the genomic DNA of each subset. Generated by immunoSEQ multiplex PCR, the TCRdb table keeps only in-frame clones and is missing some. This table has around 1,900,000 clones, around 93% appearing once. Sequencing was done on a sample of naive CD8+ T cells from PBMCs. This clonotype was sampled from a man younger than 30 in good health. Some clones in this sample may be carry-over from other donors' samples. The rearrangement uses TRBV7-7 and TRBJ2-1; D is unclear. The CDR3 nucleotides are TGTGCCAGCAGCTTAGAGGGTACCTACAATGAGCAGTTCTTC. This encodes CASSLEGTYNEQFF.